This T cell receptor (beta chain) was captured by sequencing in a study of OX40 agonist ivuxolimab in advanced cancers. Study overall: Three patients showed partial responses: one hepatocellular carcinoma and two cutaneous melanoma cases.

This clone occurred a few times. Its antigen remains unidentified. Here immunoSEQ multiplex PCR was the method, and the copy in TCRdb shows in-frame clones only, minus some. The table lists about 80,000 clones, 70% to 90% of them singletons. Germline CDR1 and CDR2: KGHSH and LQKENI. The CDR3 contains 16 residues. Trimming left V 1 base short and J 3 bases short, with 12 bases between. The study, taken as a whole, reports: Normalized expansion of T-cell clones was also low for some nonresponders. Fewer expanded clones were found on average in CD4+ than in CD8+ T cells. Researchers did not establish what antigens the expanded peripheral T cells target.

Here the sequenced sample was CD4+ or CD8+ T cells sorted from blood, taken in a trial of the OX40 agonist ivuxolimab. J is TRBJ2-2 and V is TRBV18, with a tentative D call TRBD1 (6 bases). This sequence originates from an adult with an advanced solid tumor such as melanoma, head and neck, liver or kidney cancer. CDR3 sequence (DNA): TGTGCCAGCTCACCACAGGGGGACACGTACACCGGGGAGCTGTTTTTT. It translates to CASSPQGDTYTGELFF.